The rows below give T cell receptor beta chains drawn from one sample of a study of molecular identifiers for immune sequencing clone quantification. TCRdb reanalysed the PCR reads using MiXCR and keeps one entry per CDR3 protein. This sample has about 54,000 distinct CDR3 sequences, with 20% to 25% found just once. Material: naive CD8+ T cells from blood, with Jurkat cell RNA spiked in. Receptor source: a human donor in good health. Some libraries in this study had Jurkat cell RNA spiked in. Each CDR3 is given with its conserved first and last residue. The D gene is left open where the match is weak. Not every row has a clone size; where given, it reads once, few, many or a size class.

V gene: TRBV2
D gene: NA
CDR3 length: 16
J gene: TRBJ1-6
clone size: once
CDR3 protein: CANTGARGGYNSPLHF

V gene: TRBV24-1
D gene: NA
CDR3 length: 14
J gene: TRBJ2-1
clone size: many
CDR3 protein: CATSAESSYNEQFF

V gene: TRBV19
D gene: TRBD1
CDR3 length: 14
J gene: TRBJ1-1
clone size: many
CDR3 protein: CASSLQGGRTEAFF

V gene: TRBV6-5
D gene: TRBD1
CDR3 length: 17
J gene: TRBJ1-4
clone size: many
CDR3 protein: CASSFRTGEPVGEKLFF

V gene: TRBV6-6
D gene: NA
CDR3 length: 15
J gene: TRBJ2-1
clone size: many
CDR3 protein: CASSYSGDSYNEQFF

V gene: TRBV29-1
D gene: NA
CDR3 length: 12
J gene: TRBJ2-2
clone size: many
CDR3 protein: CSVWLNTGELFF

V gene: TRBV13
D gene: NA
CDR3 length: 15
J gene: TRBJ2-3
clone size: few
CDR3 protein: CASSLLGLSTDTQYF

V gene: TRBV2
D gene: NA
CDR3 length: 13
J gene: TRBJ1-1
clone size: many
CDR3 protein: CASSEMDFSEAFF

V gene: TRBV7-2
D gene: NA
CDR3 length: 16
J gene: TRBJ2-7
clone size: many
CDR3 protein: CASSPRTPSYSYEQYF

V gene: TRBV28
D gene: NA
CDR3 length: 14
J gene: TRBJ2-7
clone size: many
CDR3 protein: CASISGSNFYEQYF

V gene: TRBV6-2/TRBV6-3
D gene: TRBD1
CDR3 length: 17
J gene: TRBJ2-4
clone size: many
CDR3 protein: CASSSQGVALSKNIQYF

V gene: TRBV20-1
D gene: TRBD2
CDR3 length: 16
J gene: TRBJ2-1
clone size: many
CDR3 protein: CSARDSAGGRYNEQFF

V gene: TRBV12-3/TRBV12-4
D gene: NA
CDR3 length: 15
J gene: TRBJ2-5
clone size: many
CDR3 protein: CASSFPPPGAQTQYF

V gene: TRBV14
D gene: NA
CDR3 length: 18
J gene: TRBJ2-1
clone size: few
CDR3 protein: CASSQDGGGYSSYNEQFF

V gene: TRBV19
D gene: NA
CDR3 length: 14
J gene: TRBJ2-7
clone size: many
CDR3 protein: CASKSAVGLYEQYF

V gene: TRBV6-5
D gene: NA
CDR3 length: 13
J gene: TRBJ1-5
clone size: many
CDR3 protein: CASRLQGDQPQHF

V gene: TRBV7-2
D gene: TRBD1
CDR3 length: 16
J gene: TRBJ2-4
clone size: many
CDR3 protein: CASSSDRTWAKNIQYF

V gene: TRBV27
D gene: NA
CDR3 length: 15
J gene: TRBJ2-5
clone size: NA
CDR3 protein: CASSYEGGVGETRYF

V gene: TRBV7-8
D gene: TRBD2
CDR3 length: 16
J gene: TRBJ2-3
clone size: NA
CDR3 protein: CASSHKTSGREDTQYF

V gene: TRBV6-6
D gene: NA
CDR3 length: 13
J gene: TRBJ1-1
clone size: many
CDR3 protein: CASSPYMSTEAFF

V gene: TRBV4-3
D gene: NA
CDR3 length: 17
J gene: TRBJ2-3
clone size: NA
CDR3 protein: CASSQDSAGIPTGTQYF

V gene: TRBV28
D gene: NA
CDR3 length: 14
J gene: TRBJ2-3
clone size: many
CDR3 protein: CASSFSISTDTQYF

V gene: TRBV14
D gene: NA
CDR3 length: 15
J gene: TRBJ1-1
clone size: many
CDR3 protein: CASSPSGGMNTEAFF

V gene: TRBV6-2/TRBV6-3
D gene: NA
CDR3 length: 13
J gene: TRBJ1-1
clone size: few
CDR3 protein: CASRIQGAPEAFF

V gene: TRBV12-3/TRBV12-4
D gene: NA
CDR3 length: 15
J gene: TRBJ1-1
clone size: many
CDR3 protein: CASNTGLAVNTEAFF

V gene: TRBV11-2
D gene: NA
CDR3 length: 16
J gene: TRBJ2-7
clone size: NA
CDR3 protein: CASSLDFQAATYEQYF

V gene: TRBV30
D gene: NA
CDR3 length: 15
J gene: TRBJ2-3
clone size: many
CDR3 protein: CAWSVPEGSWDTQYF

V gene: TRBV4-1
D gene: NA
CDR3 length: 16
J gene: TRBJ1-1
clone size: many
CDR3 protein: CASSQRQVGAITEAFF

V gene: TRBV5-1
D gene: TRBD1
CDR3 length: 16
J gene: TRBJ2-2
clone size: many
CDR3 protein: CASSLLQGDRTGELFF

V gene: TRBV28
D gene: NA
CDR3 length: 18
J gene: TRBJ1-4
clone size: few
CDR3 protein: CASSLPRGVGGTSEKLFF

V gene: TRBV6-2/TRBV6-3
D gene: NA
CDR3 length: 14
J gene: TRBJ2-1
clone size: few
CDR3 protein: CASSYSGARFEQFF

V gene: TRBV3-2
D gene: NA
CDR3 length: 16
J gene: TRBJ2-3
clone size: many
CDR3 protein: CASSGWTSGSTDTQYF

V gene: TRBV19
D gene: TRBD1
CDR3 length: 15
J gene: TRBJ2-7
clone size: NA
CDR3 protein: CASSLGQGVSYEQYF

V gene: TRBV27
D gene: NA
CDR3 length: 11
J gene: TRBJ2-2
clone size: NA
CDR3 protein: CASGYTGELFF

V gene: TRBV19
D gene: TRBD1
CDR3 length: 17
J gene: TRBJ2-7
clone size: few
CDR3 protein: CASSHRDLVQGTYEQYF

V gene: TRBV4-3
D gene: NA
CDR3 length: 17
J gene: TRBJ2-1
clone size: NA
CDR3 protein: CASSQDKFGAGKGEQFF